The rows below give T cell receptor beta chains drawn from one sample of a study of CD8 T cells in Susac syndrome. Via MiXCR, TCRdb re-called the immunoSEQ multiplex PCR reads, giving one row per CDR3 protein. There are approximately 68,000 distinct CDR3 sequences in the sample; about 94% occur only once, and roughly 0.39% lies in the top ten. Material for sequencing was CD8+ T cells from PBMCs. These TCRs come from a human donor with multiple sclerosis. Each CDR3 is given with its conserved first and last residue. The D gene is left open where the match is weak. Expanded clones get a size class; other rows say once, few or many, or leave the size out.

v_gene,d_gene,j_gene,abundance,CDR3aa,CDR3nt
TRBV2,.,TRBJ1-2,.,CASFDSYGYTF,TGTGCCAGCTTCGACAGCTATGGCTACACCTTC
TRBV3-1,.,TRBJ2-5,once,CASSQAGAQETQYF,TGTGCCAGCAGCCAAGCGGGGGCCCAAGAGACCCAGTACTTC
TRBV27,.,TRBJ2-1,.,CATGEFSYNEQFF,TGTGCCACGGGGGAGTTCTCCTACAATGAGCAGTTCTTC
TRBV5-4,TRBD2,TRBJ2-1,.,CASSLAASGGRAHEQFF,TGTGCCAGCAGCTTGGCAGCGAGCGGGGGGCGGGCCCATGAGCAGTTCTTC
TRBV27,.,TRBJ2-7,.,CASSSIDRFYEQYF,TGTGCCAGCAGTTCGATCGACAGGTTCTACGAGCAGTACTTC
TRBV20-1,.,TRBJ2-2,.,CRALAEVVSGELFF,TGCAGGGCGTTAGCGGAGGTGGTCTCCGGGGAGCTGTTTTTT
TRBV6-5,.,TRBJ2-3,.,CASSYSKLASENTDTQYF,TGTGCCAGCAGTTACTCGAAATTAGCTAGCGAGAACACAGATACGCAGTATTTT
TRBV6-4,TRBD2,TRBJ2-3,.,CASSDSSGGAADTQYF,TGTGCCAGCAGTGACTCAAGCGGGGGGGCTGCAGATACGCAGTATTTT
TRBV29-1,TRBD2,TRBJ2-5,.,CSVVSLWEGVQETQYF,TGCAGCGTTGTATCTTTGTGGGAGGGCGTTCAAGAGACCCAGTACTTC
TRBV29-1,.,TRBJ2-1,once,CSVPTASSYNEQFF,TGCAGCGTTCCAACAGCGAGCTCCTACAATGAGCAGTTCTTC
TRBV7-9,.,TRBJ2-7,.,CASSSTRLEQYF,TGTGCCAGCAGCTCGACCCGGCTCGAGCAGTACTTC
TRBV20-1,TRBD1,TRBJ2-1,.,CSAPRGGDELF,TGCAGTGCTCCAAGAGGGGGCGACGAGCTCTTC
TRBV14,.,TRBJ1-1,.,CASSQDRGGGWYTEAFF,TGTGCCAGCAGCCAAGATAGGGGGGGAGGTTGGTACACTGAAGCTTTCTTT
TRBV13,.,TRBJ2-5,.,CASSPPLGSGQETQYF,TGTGCCAGCAGCCCCCCCCTAGGGAGCGGGCAAGAGACCCAGTACTTC
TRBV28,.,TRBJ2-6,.,CASSGPYSGANVLTF,TGTGCCAGCAGCGGACCGTACTCTGGGGCCAACGTCCTGACTTTC
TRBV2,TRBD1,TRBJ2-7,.,CASRGTGGSYEQYF,TGTGCCAGCAGGGGGACAGGGGGTTCCTACGAGCAGTACTTC
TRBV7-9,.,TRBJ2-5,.,CASSFRDQETQYF,TGTGCCAGCAGCTTCAGGGACCAAGAGACCCAGTACTTC
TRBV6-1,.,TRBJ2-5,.,CASSLAHVEQETQYF,TGTGCCAGCAGCCTTGCTCATGTCGAACAAGAGACCCAGTACTTC
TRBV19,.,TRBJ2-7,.,CASSTSGGYEQYF,TGTGCCAGTAGTACTTCCGGAGGCTACGAGCAGTACTTC
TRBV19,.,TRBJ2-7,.,CASPLGDHYEQYF,TGTGCCAGCCCCTTGGGGGATCACTACGAGCAGTACTTC
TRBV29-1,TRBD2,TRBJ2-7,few,CSAGGLAENEQYF,TGCAGCGCCGGGGGACTAGCGGAAAACGAGCAGTACTTC
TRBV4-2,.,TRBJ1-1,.,CASSQGRQGNTEAFF,TGTGCCAGCAGCCAAGGGCGGCAGGGGAACACTGAAGCTTTCTTT
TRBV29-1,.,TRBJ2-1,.,CSVIPPRGSNEQFF,TGCAGCGTTATACCCCCCCGTGGGTCCAATGAGCAGTTCTTC